This T cell receptor (beta chain) stems from a study of T cell responses to AZD1222 COVID-19 vaccine. The study, taken as a whole, reports: Of spike-specific TCRs, nearly half reportedly target regions left unmutated in variants.

Assay used: immunoSEQ multiplex PCR; TCRdb lists only in-frame clones, some missing. The data show about 180,000 clones, approximately 92% seen once. As for this clone: Its specificity is unknown.

Trimming removed 5 bases at V and 5 bases at J, with 10 bases between. Germline loops: CDR1 KGHSH, CDR2 LQKENI. The CDR3 spans 12 residues. Sequenced material: peripheral blood, taken 28 days after the second dose of the MenACWY control vaccine. This sequence originates from an adult who received the MenACWY meningococcal vaccine as a control. The genes are TRBV18 and TRBJ2-7; perhaps TRBD1 as D (6 bases). CDR3 sequence reads: CASSTQGNEQYF. For the CDR3, the DNA is TGTGCCAGCTCAACACAGGGCAACGAGCAGTACTTC.